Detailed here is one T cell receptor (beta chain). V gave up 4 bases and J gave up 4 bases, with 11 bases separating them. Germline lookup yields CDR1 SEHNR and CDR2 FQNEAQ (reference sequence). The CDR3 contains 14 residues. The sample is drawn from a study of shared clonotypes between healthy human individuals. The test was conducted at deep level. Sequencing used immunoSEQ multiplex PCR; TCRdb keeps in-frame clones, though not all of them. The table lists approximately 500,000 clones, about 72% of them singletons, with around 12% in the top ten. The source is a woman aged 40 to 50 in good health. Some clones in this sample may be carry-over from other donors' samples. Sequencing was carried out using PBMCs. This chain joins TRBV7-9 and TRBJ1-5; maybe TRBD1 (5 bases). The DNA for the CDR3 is TGTGCCAGCAGCTCCCTCGGGGGGAATCAGCCCCAGCATTTT. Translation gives CASSSLGGNQPQHF.